The present TCR beta chain was sequenced within a study of immune heterogeneity within non-small cell lung tumors. Study-level findings and limits: Individual patients largely had distinct high-frequency T-cell receptor beta clonotypes from one another.

This clonotype has a count of ten or more. Its antigen is unidentified. For each sample, template was about 550 ng of bulk tumor genomic DNA. Taken during surgery, several biopsies per primary tumor were spaced as far apart as possible within the tumor mass. Enrolled patients presented with newly diagnosed, previously untreated non-small cell lung cancer and underwent curative surgery. TCR beta CDR3 regions came from multiplex PCR with 32 forward V and 13 reverse J primers. TCRdb ran MiXCR on the multiplex PCR reads and lists one entry per CDR3 protein. The sample shows 30,000 to 40,000 distinct CDR3 sequences, approximately 30% of them seen only once. This CDR3 is 15 amino acids long. Germline CDR1 reads LNHDA; CDR2 reads SQIVND (reference sequence). The V gene lost 7 bases and the J gene lost 4 bases, with 19 bases spanning the gap.

The sequence was collected from a man between 40 and 49 years old with non-small cell lung cancer. Sequenced material: lung tumor tissue. The chain carries TRBV19 and TRBJ1-2; D is possibly TRBD1 (6 bases). The DNA for the CDR3 is TGTGCCAGTAAGCACAGGGAATGGAGTGCCTATGGCTACACCTTC. Translation gives CASKHREWSAYGYTF.